One and the same sample provided the 20 T cell receptor beta chains below, sequenced in a study of cytomegalovirus exposure and HLA in healthy donors. PCR primers comprised 60 Vbeta and 13 Jbeta primers. Libraries were prepared by immunoSEQ multiplex PCR; TCRdb keeps only in-frame clonotypes and omits some of them. This sample's clone table lists some 120,000 clones. Source material: PBMCs. These TCRs come from a young man in good health and CMV-seronegative.

The genes are TRBV7-9 and TRBJ2-1; TRBD1 matches at 8 bases. CDR3 length: 16 residues. After removal of 3 bases from V and 0 bases from J, the junction contained 4 bases not matched to a gene. Germline V lookup: CDR1 SEHNR, CDR2 FQNEAQ (reference sequence). The CDR3 region has the DNA TGTGCCAGCAGCTTGGACAGGGTCAGCTCCTACAATGAGCAGTTCTTC. Amino acids: CASSLDRVSSYNEQFF.

J is TRBJ2-3 and V is TRBV27; TRBD2 aligns across 10 bases. The J segment lost 0 bases and the V segment lost 5 bases, leaving 5 bases of the junction unmatched. This CDR3 has 16 residues. Germline CDR1 MNHEY, CDR2 SMNVEV (reference sequence). CDR3 loop: CASSQTAGGSTDTQYF. For the CDR3, the DNA is TGTGCCAGCAGTCAAACAGCGGGAGGGAGCACAGATACGCAGTATTTT.

This chain connects TRBV6-1 to TRBJ2-1; the D gene is possibly TRBD2 (6 bases). CDR1 MNHNS and CDR2 SASEGT come from the germline V gene. V lost 4 bases and J lost 0, with 10 bases in between. CDR3 length: 15 residues. CDR3 amino acids: CASSAMGGSYNEQFF. CDR3 DNA sequence: TGTGCCAGCAGTGCCATGGGAGGCTCCTACAATGAGCAGTTCTTC.

This sequence joins TRBV27 and TRBJ1-1; tentative D call: TRBD1 (6 bases). There are 15 residues in the CDR3. Trimming stripped 1 base from V and 1 base from J, with 10 bases between. The germline CDR1 and CDR2 sequences are MNHEY and SMNVEV (reference sequence). CDR3 nucleotide sequence: TGTGCCAGCAGTTTATGGGTAGGGGGGAACACTGAAGCTTTCTTT. This gives the protein CASSLWVGGNTEAFF.

For this clone: The germline gene is not matched at one end of the junction; a read error may be the cause. The sample carries other DNA sequences with the same CDR3. This rearrangement joins TRBV30 to TRBJ2-2; TRBD1 is a possible D gene (5 bases). The CDR3 contains 15 residues. The V gene's germline CDR1 is GTSNPN and CDR2 SVGIG (reference sequence). CDR3 loop: CAWSVPDRDTGELFF. The CDR3 bases are TGTGCCTGGAGTGTACCCGACAGAGACACCGGAGAGCTGTTTTTT.

The genes are TRBV9 and TRBJ1-5, with 7 bases aligning to TRBD1. With V trimmed by 0 bases and J by 1 base, 4 bases remained unmatched. The CDR3 has 16 residues. Germline V gene sequence: CDR1 SGDLS, CDR2 YYNGEE. CDR3 sequence (DNA): TGTGCCAGCAGCGTAGGTACAGGGGTAAGCAATCAGCCCCAGCATTTT. Translating gives CASSVGTGVSNQPQHF.

The chain recombines TRBV5-5 with TRBJ2-7; D not certain. V lost 0 bases and J 5 bases, leaving 9 bases between the germline ends. This CDR3 spans 13 amino acids. Germline lookup yields CDR1 SGHKS and CDR2 YYEKEE (reference sequence). DNA for the CDR3: TGTGCCAGCAGCTTGGAAGCCGTGGACGAGCAGTACTTC. This codes for CASSLEAVDEQYF.

The V and J genes are TRBV4-2 and TRBJ2-7; 14 bases match TRBD2. Trimming removed 1 base from V and 0 bases from J; junction bases left unmatched: 14. Germline-derived CDR1 and CDR2 are LGHNA and YNFKEQ. This CDR3 contains 21 residues. CDR3 loop: CASSQVSPGLAGVFSSYEQYF. For the CDR3, the DNA is TGTGCCAGCAGCCAAGTGTCTCCGGGACTAGCGGGAGTTTTTAGCTCCTACGAGCAGTACTTC.

The chain employs TRBV5-4 and TRBJ1-2, with D uncertain. The V gene's germline CDR1 is SGHNT and CDR2 YYREEE (reference sequence). The CDR3 has 13 amino acids. V was shortened by 0 bases and J by 8 bases, with 11 bases between the two germline ends. The DNA for the CDR3 is TGTGCCAGCAGCTTGGTCGTGGGAGGCGGCTACACCTTC. As protein: CASSLVVGGGYTF.

This chain uses TRBV7-6 with TRBJ2-7, with TRBD2 as a possible D gene (6 bases). The V gene's germline CDR1 is SGHVS and CDR2 FNYEAQ. V lost 4 bases to trimming and J lost 7 bases, with 23 bases between them. The CDR3 runs to 16 residues. In DNA, the CDR3 is TGTGCCAGCAGCTCTACCTGGACCGGGACTGGGGAGGAGCAGTACTTC. This translates into CASSSTWTGTGEEQYF.

The chain is built from TRBV28 and TRBJ1-5; no clear D. There are 11 residues in the CDR3. Germline V gene sequence: CDR1 MDHEN, CDR2 SYDVKM. With 8 bases removed from V and 6 bases from J, the gap between germline ends came to 8 bases. CDR3 coding DNA: TGTGCCAGCGGCGGAGGTCAGCCCCAGCATTTT. Translated, it gives CASGGGQPQHF.

The chain has TRBV7-6 and TRBJ2-1, with 8 bases identical to TRBD2. The CDR3 spans 17 residues. Looked up from germline, CDR1 is SGHVS and CDR2 is FNYEAQ. After removal of 5 bases from V and 2 bases from J, the junction contained 11 bases not matched to a gene. CDR3 residues: CASSTNNGGRTYNEQFF. The CDR3 DNA follows: TGTGCCAGCAGCACCAATAATGGCGGGAGGACCTACAATGAGCAGTTCTTC.

This chain uses TRBV28 with TRBJ2-7, with a weak D call TRBD1 (5 bases). CDR3 length equals 13 residues. Trimming removed 7 bases from V and 2 bases from J, with 12 bases in between. Germline-derived CDR1 and CDR2 are MDHEN and SYDVKM. As DNA, the CDR3 is TGTGCCAGCATCTCCAGGGCCCCCTACGAGCAGTACTTC. Its protein product is CASISRAPYEQYF.

The chain links TRBV4-1 to TRBJ2-7; no reliable D call. Trimming cost V 0 bases and J 8 bases, with 14 bases left between them. CDR3 size: 14 residues. Germline assignment: CDR1 MGHRA and CDR2 YSYEKL. Here the CDR3 reads CASSQDVEESKQYF. The CDR3 DNA reads TGCGCCAGCAGCCAAGATGTCGAGGAGAGCAAGCAGTACTTC.

The rearrangement links TRBV28 to TRBJ2-2, with 10 nucleotides matching TRBD1. This CDR3 is built from 15 residues. Germline values: CDR1 MDHEN, CDR2 SYDVKM. The ends lost 5 bases at V and 4 bases at J; junction bases unmatched: 4. This chain's CDR3 is CASSRQGAGTGELFF. The CDR3 nucleotides read TGTGCCAGCAGTCGACAGGGGGCAGGCACCGGGGAGCTGTTTTTT.

The CDR3 region is CASSWGGLNTEAFF. The CDR3 DNA sequence: TGTGCCAGCAGCTGGGGGGGCCTGAACACTGAAGCTTTCTTT. This chain joins TRBV7-2 and TRBJ1-1; the D gene is possibly TRBD1 (6 bases). V dropped 4 bases and J dropped 0 bases, with 9 bases sitting between them. CDR3 length equals 14 residues. CDR1 is SGHTA, CDR2 FQGNSA, per germline.

The chain links TRBV28 to TRBJ1-3; TRBD1 matches at 8 bases. The CDR3 spans 15 residues. From germline, CDR1 is MDHEN and CDR2 SYDVKM. V shed 5 bases and J 2 bases; nucleotides not matched to a gene: 5. The CDR3 reads CASSASDRAGNTIYF. DNA for the CDR3: TGTGCCAGCAGTGCATCGGACAGGGCTGGAAACACCATATATTTT.

The chain links TRBV7-9 to TRBJ2-7; 12 bases agree with TRBD2. The CDR3 runs 17 residues. V was pared by 5 bases and J by 3 bases, with 11 bases of the junction left unmatched. Germline V CDR1 and CDR2: SEHNR, FQNEAQ (reference sequence). CDR3 amino acids: CASSPRTSGIQIYEQYF. The CDR3 DNA sequence: TGTGCCAGCAGCCCGAGGACTAGCGGGATCCAAATCTACGAGCAGTACTTC.

V usage is TRBV7-8 and J usage is TRBJ1-5; TRBD1 matches at 7 bases. The germline V gene has CDR1 SGHVS and CDR2 FQNEAQ. The V segment lost 5 bases and the J segment 5 bases; nucleotides outside the gene matches: 6. CDR3 length: 14 amino acids. CDR3 DNA sequence: TGTGCCAGCAGCGCGACAGGGAATTATCAGCCCCAGCATTTT. Translation: CASSATGNYQPQHF.

The chain recombines TRBV28 with TRBJ2-5; the match to TRBD1 covers 7 bases. The end of the DNA aligns better with TRBJ2-7, so the J call may be wrong. Per the germline V gene, CDR1 is MDHEN and CDR2 is SYDVKM. The CDR3 runs to 15 residues. The CDR3 DNA reads TGTGCCAGCAGTCCCCCCAGGGGGAGCTCCTACGAGCAGTACTTC. Translating gives CASSPPRGSSYEQYF.